The 25 T cell receptor beta chains in this list originate from one sample, sequenced in a study of T-cell reconstitution after alpha-beta-depleted transplantation in children. Construction of the TCRbeta library involved unique molecular identifiers. TCRdb processed the PCR reads anew with MiXCR; each CDR3 protein has one entry. The data contain some 200,000 distinct CDR3 sequences, 6.3% of them singletons. The sequencing here drew on PBMCs, taken before TCRalphabeta/CD19-depleted stem cell transplant. These receptors originate from a girl less than two years old with combined immunodeficiency, due to receive a stem cell transplant.

This clonotype has ten or more counts. The V call is TRBV4-1, the J call TRBJ1-1; no clear D. Trimming stripped 1 base from V and 3 bases from J, with 9 bases between. The CDR3 contains 14 residues. CDR1 and CDR2 from the germline V gene are MGHRA and YSYEKL. CDR3 bases: TGCGCCAGCAGCCAAGGATTAACTGACACTGAAGCTTTCTTT. The encoded protein is CASSQGLTDTEAFF.

This clonotype was counted a few times. The rearrangement links TRBV9 to TRBJ1-1, with D tentatively TRBD1 (5 bases). CDR1 is SGDLS and CDR2 is YYNGEE in the germline V gene. CDR3 length: 18 residues. Trimming left V 0 bases short and J 0 bases short, with 18 bases between. The CDR3 DNA is TGTGCCAGCAGCGTAGTCGGAAACGGACACCCTGTGAACACTGAAGCTTTCTTT. Translation: CASSVVGNGHPVNTEAFF.

This clonotype was seen at least ten times. The chain recombines TRBV5-1 with TRBJ2-3; no definite D call. From germline, CDR1 is SGHRS and CDR2 YFSETQ. This CDR3 has 16 residues. Trimming cost V 2 bases and J 6 bases, with 19 bases left between them. This CDR3 is CASSFRSWEVPDTQYF. The CDR3 nucleotides read TGCGCCAGCAGCTTCAGGAGCTGGGAAGTTCCTGATACGCAGTATTTT.

In regard to this clonotype: The junction and the germline gene differ at one end; a read error may be behind it. This chain links TRBV12-3 or TRBV12-4 with TRBJ2-5; D not resolved. This CDR3 spans 13 amino acids. The CDR3 spells CASSGTNQETQNF. The CDR3 DNA reads TGTGCCAGCTCTGGTACAAATCAAGAGACCCAGAACTTC.

This clonotype was detected many times. The rearrangement uses TRBV7-2 and TRBJ2-3, with D unresolved. Germline CDR1 is SGHTA and CDR2 is FQGNSA. With 3 bases removed from V and 2 bases from J, the gap between germline ends came to 6 bases. This CDR3 region has 13 residues. The CDR3 coding sequence is TGTGCCAGCAGCTTCTTCTACACAGATACGCAGTATTTT. This sequence encodes CASSFFYTDTQYF.

There are many counts of this clonotype. The chain couples TRBV4-1 to TRBJ2-3; a weak D match, TRBD2 (6 bases). V lost 1 base and J lost 4, with 15 bases in between. The CDR3 consists of 16 residues. The germline CDR1 and CDR2 sequences are MGHRA and YSYEKL. The CDR3 here is CASSQVHRGYADTQYF. For the CDR3, the DNA is TGCGCCAGCAGCCAAGTTCATCGGGGGTACGCAGATACGCAGTATTTT.

V and J are TRBV7-6 and TRBJ2-1; 7 nucleotides match TRBD1. This CDR3 is built from 13 residues. The V gene end was trimmed by 5 bases and the J gene end by 8 bases; junction bases not matched to a gene: 6. Germline V gene data show CDR1 as SGHVS and CDR2 as FNYEAQ. Here the CDR3 DNA reads TGTGCCAGCAGCCCCTACAGGGGCGATGAGCAGTTCTTC. Protein product: CASSPYRGDEQFF.

This clonotype showed up many times. The rearrangement joins TRBV7-4 to TRBJ2-1, with 11 bases that match TRBD1. In germline, CDR1 is SGHVT, CDR2 SQSDAQ. The CDR3 totals 16 residues. With V trimmed by 1 base and J by 8 bases, 7 bases remained unmatched. The CDR3 sequence: CASSLGRDRGDDEQFF. In DNA form, the CDR3 reads TGTGCCAGCAGCTTAGGGCGGGACAGGGGGGACGATGAGCAGTTCTTC.

In this sample, this clonotype turned up many times. This chain uses TRBV6-2 or TRBV6-3 with TRBJ2-1, with TRBD1 identical over 8 bases. With V trimmed by 6 bases and J by 7 bases, 5 bases remained unmatched. CDR3 size: 13 residues. Germline-derived CDR1 and CDR2 are MNHEY and SVGEGT. CDR3 nucleotide sequence: TGTGCCAGCAGCCCCCGGACAGGGAATGAGCAGTTCTTC. This translates into CASSPRTGNEQFF.

This clonotype has a handful of counts. This rearrangement joins TRBV6-1 to TRBJ1-2; no clear D gene. CDR3 length: 14 amino acids. Trimming shortened V by 7 bases and J by 7 bases, and 19 bases separated the two germline ends. CDR1 MNHNS and CDR2 SASEGT come from the germline V gene. The CDR3 nucleotides are TGTGCCAGCACCCACGTCGGAGAGCTTAGTGGCTACACCTTC. It specifies CASTHVGELSGYTF.

The chain links TRBV7-9 to TRBJ2-7; D ambiguous. The CDR3 covers 15 residues. CDR1 is SEHNR and CDR2 is FQNEAQ in the germline V gene (reference sequence). The V and J ends lost 2 bases and 1 base respectively, with 12 bases between them. CDR3 in DNA: TGTGCCAGCAGCTTAAACTCGGCAGAGTCCTACGAGCAGTACTTC. As protein: CASSLNSAESYEQYF.

This chain links TRBV4-2 with TRBJ2-3, with 9 bases fitting TRBD2. V was clipped by 10 bases and J by 0 bases; unmatched bases: 14. This CDR3 contains 17 residues. In germline, CDR1 is LGHNA, CDR2 YNFKEQ. CDR3 residues: CAMSPGLLAGSTDTQYF. The CDR3 DNA sequence: TGTGCCATGAGCCCCGGGCTTCTAGCGGGAAGCACAGATACGCAGTATTTT.

This clonotype was recorded many times. The chain carries TRBV20-1 and TRBJ2-7, with D unresolved. Looked up from germline, CDR1 is DFQATT and CDR2 is SNEGSKA (reference sequence). V was shortened by 3 bases and J by 3 bases, with 18 bases between the two germline ends. The CDR3 totals 15 residues. The CDR3 bases are TGCAGTGCTAGGGACCTAGAAGGAGCGCTCTACGAGCAGTACTTC. This encodes CSARDLEGALYEQYF.

In this sample, this clonotype turned up many times. The chain uses TRBV6-2 or TRBV6-3 and TRBJ2-3; 12 positions match TRBD2. Germline values: CDR1 MNHEY, CDR2 SVGEGT. The V segment lost 6 bases and the J segment 6 bases; nucleotides outside the gene matches: 10. The CDR3 loop spans 16 amino acids. CDR3 DNA: TGTGCCAGCAGCTATCCTAGCGGGGGGGATGGGGATACGCAGTATTTT. This codes for CASSYPSGGDGDTQYF.

In this sample, this clonotype turned up many times. The chain links TRBV12-3 or TRBV12-4 to TRBJ2-1; 9 bases match TRBD2. V lost 3 bases to trimming and J lost 7 bases; unmatched junction nucleotides: 10. The CDR3 runs to 16 residues. CDR3 nucleotide sequence: TGTGCCAGCAGTTTGTTAAAGGCTAGCGGGGAAAATGAGCAGTTCTTC. This encodes CASSLLKASGENEQFF.

This clonotype was observed many times. The chain is built from TRBV28 and TRBJ2-7; maybe TRBD2 (5 bases). The CDR3 consists of 14 residues. V was shortened by 5 bases and J by 0 bases, with 11 bases between the two germline ends. CDR1 and CDR2 from the germline V gene are MDHEN and SYDVKM. The CDR3 DNA follows: TGTGCCAGCAGTCCCCCGGGGAGCTCCTACGAGCAGTACTTC. The encoded protein is CASSPPGSSYEQYF.

This clonotype was recorded many times. The chain couples TRBV27 to TRBJ2-7; 9 bases are shared with TRBD1. J gave up 5 bases and V 6 bases, and 8 bases lay outside the gene matches. This CDR3 has 14 residues. Germline CDR1 reads MNHEY; CDR2 reads SMNVEV (reference sequence). This CDR3 reads CASRKNRGPHEQYF. The CDR3 DNA is TGTGCCAGCAGGAAGAACAGGGGGCCTCACGAGCAGTACTTC.

This clonotype has a count of ten or more. V and J are TRBV29-1 and TRBJ2-3, with D possibly matching TRBD1 (6 bases). Germline values: CDR1 SQVTM, CDR2 ANQGSEA. The CDR3 totals 13 residues. V lost 6 bases to trimming and J lost 2 bases, with 12 bases between them. The CDR3, as DNA: TGCAGCGTCCACAGGGCTTACACAGATACGCAGTATTTT. As protein: CSVHRAYTDTQYF.

This chain links TRBV3-1 with TRBJ2-7, with 7 positions matching TRBD2. V gave up 3 bases and J gave up 0 bases; unmatched junction bases: 8. The V gene's germline CDR1 is LGHDT and CDR2 YNNKEL (reference sequence). The CDR3 has 16 residues. This CDR3 reads CASSHYGAGVSYEQYF. CDR3 nucleotide sequence: TGTGCCAGCAGCCACTATGGGGCGGGGGTCTCCTACGAGCAGTACTTC.

The chain recombines TRBV6-1 with TRBJ2-4; D gene ambiguous. CDR3 size: 14 residues. Germline V CDR1 and CDR2: MNHNS, SASEGT. The ends were cut back, 5 bases at V and 6 bases at J, with 14 bases in the middle. CDR3 loop: CASSQNTPGNIQYF. CDR3 DNA: TGTGCCAGCAGTCAAAATACACCGGGAAACATTCAGTACTTC.

This clonotype was found many times. The chain combines TRBV7-9 with TRBJ2-7, with TRBD2 as a possible D gene (5 bases). The CDR3 is 14 amino acids. The V end was cut by 2 bases, the J end by 2 bases, with 10 bases between. Germline V gene data show CDR1 as SEHNR and CDR2 as FQNEAQ (reference sequence). CDR3 loop: CASSLLALPYEQYF. CDR3 nucleotides: TGTGCCAGCAGCTTACTAGCACTCCCCTACGAGCAGTACTTC.

In its sample, this clonotype was seen many times. The V call is TRBV29-1, the J call TRBJ1-2; weak D call: TRBD1 (5 bases). With 8 bases removed from V and 5 bases from J, the gap between germline ends came to 12 bases. The CDR3 runs to 11 residues. CDR1 and CDR2 from the germline V gene are SQVTM and ANQGSEA. The CDR3 sequence is CSSRDSYGYTF. In nucleotides, the CDR3 is TGCAGCTCCAGGGACTCTTATGGCTACACCTTC.

This clonotype occurred many times. V gene TRBV5-1 combines with J gene TRBJ1-1, with D possibly matching TRBD1 (5 bases). The CDR3 loop spans 16 amino acids. Between the trimmed V and J ends, which lost 4 bases and 0 bases, there was a span of 16 bases. CDR1 is SGHRS, CDR2 YFSETQ, per germline. This CDR3 is CASSPLAGTLNTEAFF. The CDR3 DNA follows: TGCGCCAGCAGCCCCCTCGCCGGGACCTTGAACACTGAAGCTTTCTTT.

This clonotype appeared many times. J is TRBJ2-1 and V is TRBV11-2; possibly TRBD2 for D (5 bases). Germline CDR1 is SGHAT and CDR2 is FQNNGV. This CDR3 is 17 amino acids long. V lost 5 bases, J lost 7 bases, and 24 bases lay in between. CDR3 sequence: CASSPGPGGSTGNEQFF. The CDR3 coding sequence is TGTGCCAGCAGCCCAGGTCCGGGCGGCTCTACGGGAAATGAGCAGTTCTTC.

This clonotype was observed many times. This chain's CDR3 is CASSPGTERWTGELFF. The CDR3 DNA reads TGTGCCAGCAGTCCTGGGACTGAGAGGTGGACCGGGGAGCTGTTTTTT. This rearrangement joins TRBV12-3 or TRBV12-4 to TRBJ2-2; D possibly corresponds to TRBD2 (6 bases). The V end was cut by 5 bases, the J end by 5 bases, with 18 bases between. The CDR3 spans 16 residues.